What follows are 24 T cell receptor beta chains derived from one specimen sequenced in a study of vaccination and CD4 T cells after COVID-19. An Oncomine TCR Beta short-read assay was used to sequence the DNA from cultured CD4+ T cells. TCRdb processed the PCR reads anew with MiXCR; each CDR3 protein has one entry. The table has roughly 5,300 distinct CDR3 sequences, 50% to 75% seen once. These receptors' antigens are unknown. Described treatment: roughly 10-day PBMC culture with coronavirus spike peptide pools or control peptides (ViraFEST assay). Investigators obtained the unexposed donor's CD4+ T cells before the COVID-19 pandemic (2011-2018). The sequenced sample was CD4+ T cells from blood, cultured in vitro. Source of these receptors: a human donor in good health.

This chain joins TRBV7-2 and TRBJ2-3; unclear D gene. Trimming left V 5 bases short and J 0 bases short, with 27 bases between. The CDR3 loop spans 20 amino acids. Germline V lookup: CDR1 SGHTA, CDR2 FQGNSA. Here the CDR3 reads CASSPTFELGKRPSTDTQYF. CDR3 sequence (DNA): TGTGCCAGCAGCCCTACTTTCGAATTAGGAAAAAGGCCTAGCACAGATACGCAGTATTTT. The complete variable domain, with remaining parts taken from reference TRBV7-2 and TRBJ2-3, reads GAGVSQSPSNKVTEKGKDVELRCDPISGHTALYWYRQSLGQGLEFLIYFQGNSAPDKSGLPSDRFSAERTGGSVSTLTIQRTQQEDSAVYLCASSPTFELGKRPSTDTQYFGPGTRLTVL.

Regarding this clonotype: A read error may account for a junction end that differs from germline. This chain joins TRBV19 and TRBJ1-6, with TRBD1 matching over 7 bases. The CDR3 covers 13 residues. Germline V lookup: CDR1 LNHDA, CDR2 SQIVND (reference sequence). Here the CDR3 DNA reads TGCGCCAGTGAAGGTACAGGGGATTCACCCCTCCACTTT. Protein: CASEGTGDSPLHF.

The chain has TRBV7-2 and TRBJ2-3; 10 bases fit TRBD2. CDR3 length: 20 amino acids. V shed 5 bases and J 2 bases; nucleotides not matched to a gene: 19. Per germline, CDR1 SGHTA and CDR2 FQGNSA. The CDR3 bases are TGTGCCAGCAGCCACCCCTGGACTAGCGGCCGCCCGGTTAACACAGATACGCAGTATTTT. It specifies CASSHPWTSGRPVNTDTQYF.

This clonotype came up a few times. The chain uses TRBV2 and TRBJ1-2; 7 bases are a match to TRBD1. The germline V gene encodes CDR1 SNHLY and CDR2 FYNNEI. The trim removed 6 bases at V and 2 bases at J, leaving 12 bases unmatched. This CDR3 comprises 16 residues. The DNA of the CDR3 is TGTGCCAGCAGCTTCACCCGACAAGGGGGCAACTATGGCTACACCTTC. Encoded protein: CASSFTRQGGNYGYTF.

This chain joins TRBV11-3 and TRBJ1-1, with 8 bases lining up with TRBD1. Germline V gene sequence: CDR1 SGHNT, CDR2 YENEEA. Germline trimming cut 6 bases from V and 3 bases from J; bases unmatched to any gene: 12. This CDR3 contains 16 residues. The CDR3 region has the DNA TGTGCCAGCAGTAAAGGATTGCAGGGGGCCGACACTGAAGCTTTCTTT. Translated: CASSKGLQGADTEAFF.

The chain uses TRBV6-5 and TRBJ1-1; no clear D gene. Trimming shortened V by 2 bases and J by 0 bases, and 1 base separated the two germline ends. The CDR3 consists of 12 residues. The germline gives CDR1 MNHEY, CDR2 SVGAGI. The CDR3 here is CASSYLNTEAFF. Here the CDR3 DNA reads TGTGCCAGCAGTTACCTGAACACTGAAGCTTTCTTT.

The V gene is TRBV11-2, the J gene TRBJ1-2; no firm D call. The germline gives CDR1 SGHAT, CDR2 FQNNGV. The V gene lost 5 bases and the J gene lost 2 bases, with 12 bases spanning the gap. The CDR3 contains 14 residues. The CDR3 DNA reads TGTGCCAGCAGCGCCCCAAGCGAAAACTATGGCTACACCTTC. As protein: CASSAPSENYGYTF.

The chain employs TRBV6-2 or TRBV6-3 and TRBJ1-2; 7 bases are shared with TRBD1. The CDR3 extends over 13 amino acids. V shed 6 bases and J 4 bases; nucleotides not matched to a gene: 5. Looked up from germline, CDR1 is MNHEY and CDR2 is SVGEGT. The CDR3 DNA reads as TGTGCCAGCAGAACGACAGGGACCTATGGCTACACCTTC. Translation: CASRTTGTYGYTF.

The chain recombines TRBV6-5 with TRBJ1-5; tentatively, D is TRBD1 (6 bases). The germline V gene encodes CDR1 MNHEY and CDR2 SVGAGI. The ends were cut back, 2 bases at V and 0 bases at J, with 11 bases in the middle. The CDR3 spans 16 residues. The CDR3 DNA is TGTGCCAGCAGTTACGGGGGCGGGGATAGCAATCAGCCCCAGCATTTT. Its translation: CASSYGGGDSNQPQHF.

The chain uses TRBV7-2 and TRBJ2-5; 13 bases align to TRBD2. Per germline, CDR1 SGHTA and CDR2 FQGNSA. Losses at the gene ends were 5 bases for V and 2 bases for J; bases not matched to a gene: 2. The length of the CDR3 is 15 residues. CDR3 amino acids: CASSGGLAGQETQYF. For the CDR3, the DNA is TGTGCCAGCAGCGGGGGACTAGCGGGGCAAGAGACCCAGTACTTC.

This chain links TRBV12-3 or TRBV12-4 with TRBJ1-3; no definite D call. The CDR3 length is 14 residues. With 7 bases removed from V and 0 bases from J, the gap between germline ends came to 10 bases. Written as DNA, the CDR3 is TGTGCCAGCACTACTAGCTTCTCTGGAAACACCATATATTTT. Its protein product is CASTTSFSGNTIYF.

The chain carries TRBV28 and TRBJ2-7; D may match TRBD1 or TRBD2 (6 bases each). CDR3 length: 15 residues. The V and J ends lost 1 base and 3 bases respectively, with 13 bases between them. Germline loops: CDR1 MDHEN, CDR2 SYDVKM. The CDR3 nucleotides are TGTGCCAGCAGTTTATTTGGCGGAGGGGGCTACGAGCAGTACTTC. Amino acid sequence: CASSLFGGGGYEQYF.

J is TRBJ1-2 and V is TRBV12-3 or TRBV12-4, with 10 nucleotides matching TRBD1. This CDR3 comprises 15 residues. V gave up 2 bases and J gave up 8 bases; unmatched junction bases: 8. The DNA for the CDR3 is TGTGCCAGCAGTTTAAGAGTCGGGACAGGGGAGGGCTACACCTTC. It specifies CASSLRVGTGEGYTF.

This clonotype has only a few counts. V gene TRBV2 combines with J gene TRBJ1-5; TRBD1 aligns across 8 bases. Looked up from germline, CDR1 is SNHLY and CDR2 is FYNNEI. The V segment lost 8 bases and the J segment 7 bases; nucleotides outside the gene matches: 7. The CDR3 length is 13 residues. This CDR3 reads CASSGQGGQPQHF. The CDR3 DNA sequence: TGTGCCAGCTCCGGACAGGGTGGGCAGCCCCAGCATTTT.

The CDR3 DNA sequence: TGTGCCAGCAGCGGGCTAGCGGGGGGGCCAGAGACCCAGTACTTC. Its translation is CASSGLAGGPETQYF. The chain combines TRBV7-7 with TRBJ2-5, with TRBD2 matching 12 bases. CDR3 length: 15 residues. Germline-derived CDR1 and CDR2 are SSHAT and FNYEAQ (reference sequence). J was trimmed by 4 bases and V by 5 bases; bases with no gene match: 5.

The chain uses TRBV12-3 or TRBV12-4 and TRBJ1-2; the D is unclear. The CDR3 runs to 10 residues. Trimming removed 10 bases at V and 8 bases at J, with 11 bases between. CDR3 in DNA: TGTGCCATCCTCGGTGAGGGCTACACCTTC. Translating it yields CAILGEGYTF.

The chain is built from TRBV10-1 and TRBJ2-1; maybe TRBD2 (5 bases). The ends were cut back, 0 bases at V and 6 bases at J, with 9 bases in the middle. This CDR3 spans 14 amino acids. Germline V CDR1 and CDR2: WNHNN, SYGVQD (reference sequence). In nucleotides, the CDR3 is TGCGCCAGCAGTGAGTCAGGGAGCCTCAATGAGCAGTTCTTC. Encoded protein: CASSESGSLNEQFF.

In this sample, this clonotype turned up a few times. The J gene is TRBJ1-1, the V gene TRBV15, with D possibly matching TRBD1 (5 bases). V was shortened by 1 base and J by 8 bases, with 11 bases between the two germline ends. The CDR3 consists of 13 residues. Germline CDR1 LNHNV, CDR2 YYDKDF (reference sequence). The CDR3 is CATSRGQPGEAFF. The CDR3, as DNA: TGTGCCACCAGCAGAGGACAGCCTGGGGAAGCTTTCTTT.

This clonotype was observed a few times. The genes are TRBV20-1 and TRBJ1-5; unclear D gene. This CDR3 is built from 15 residues. Germline CDR1 DFQATT, CDR2 SNEGSKA (reference sequence). V gave up 3 bases and J gave up 0 bases, with 12 bases separating them. The CDR3 DNA is TGCAGTGCTAGTCCCCAGGATTATAGCAATCAGCCCCAGCATTTT. Translating it yields CSASPQDYSNQPQHF.

V gene TRBV5-6 combines with J gene TRBJ1-2; 8 nucleotides align to TRBD1. The trim removed 4 bases at V and 7 bases at J, leaving 9 bases unmatched. CDR1 SGHDT and CDR2 YYEEEE come from the germline V gene. The length of the CDR3 is 14 residues. DNA for the CDR3: TGTGCCAGCAGCCTACGCGCAGGGGGCCTTGGCTACACCTTC. Its protein product is CASSLRAGGLGYTF.

The J gene is TRBJ1-2, the V gene TRBV20-1; possibly TRBD1 for D (5 bases). The V end lost 0 bases, the J end lost 3 bases, and 14 bases lay between the germline ends. The CDR3 totals 15 residues. Per germline, CDR1 DFQATT and CDR2 SNEGSKA (reference sequence). CDR3 loop: CSARDLKGLDYGYTF. DNA for the CDR3: TGCAGTGCTAGAGATCTCAAGGGACTGGACTATGGCTACACCTTC.

The chain is built from TRBV11-2 and TRBJ2-3, with 8 bases aligning to TRBD1. V shed 5 bases, J shed 5 bases, and the junction held 18 bases outside the gene matches. The CDR3 length is 18 residues. Germline loops: CDR1 SGHAT, CDR2 FQNNGV. CDR3 protein: CASSPYTPAGGVLDTQYF. CDR3 sequence (DNA): TGTGCCAGCAGCCCCTACACCCCGGCAGGGGGCGTATTAGATACGCAGTATTTT.

This chain uses TRBV7-6 with TRBJ2-7, with TRBD2 identical over 7 bases. Germline assignment: CDR1 SGHVS and CDR2 FNYEAQ. The length of the CDR3 is 12 residues. The ends lost 7 bases at V and 5 bases at J; junction bases unmatched: 5. The CDR3 coding sequence is TGTGCCAGCACTGGGGGGGGGGACGAGCAGTACTTC. This gives the protein CASTGGGDEQYF.

This chain connects TRBV6-1 to TRBJ1-5; D uncertain. The CDR3 has 17 residues. The V end was cut by 1 base, the J end by 7 bases, with 20 bases between. The germline CDR1 and CDR2 sequences are MNHNS and SASEGT. The CDR3 protein is CASSEGPRTVQVQPQHF. CDR3 DNA: TGTGCCAGCAGTGAAGGTCCCCGGACGGTACAAGTGCAGCCCCAGCATTTT.